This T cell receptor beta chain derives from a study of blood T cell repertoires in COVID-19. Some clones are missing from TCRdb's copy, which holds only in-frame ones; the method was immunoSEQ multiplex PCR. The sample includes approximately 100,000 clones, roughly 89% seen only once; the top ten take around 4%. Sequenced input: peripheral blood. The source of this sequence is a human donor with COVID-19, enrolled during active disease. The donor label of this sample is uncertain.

The CDR3, as DNA: TGTGCCAGCAGTGAACTACGGGATACGCAGTATTTT. Its translation: CASSELRDTQYF. This chain uses TRBV2 with TRBJ2-3; D is unresolved. The CDR3 covers 12 residues. The ends were cut back, 2 bases at V and 6 bases at J, with 6 bases in the middle. CDR1 is SNHLY, CDR2 FYNNEI, per germline.